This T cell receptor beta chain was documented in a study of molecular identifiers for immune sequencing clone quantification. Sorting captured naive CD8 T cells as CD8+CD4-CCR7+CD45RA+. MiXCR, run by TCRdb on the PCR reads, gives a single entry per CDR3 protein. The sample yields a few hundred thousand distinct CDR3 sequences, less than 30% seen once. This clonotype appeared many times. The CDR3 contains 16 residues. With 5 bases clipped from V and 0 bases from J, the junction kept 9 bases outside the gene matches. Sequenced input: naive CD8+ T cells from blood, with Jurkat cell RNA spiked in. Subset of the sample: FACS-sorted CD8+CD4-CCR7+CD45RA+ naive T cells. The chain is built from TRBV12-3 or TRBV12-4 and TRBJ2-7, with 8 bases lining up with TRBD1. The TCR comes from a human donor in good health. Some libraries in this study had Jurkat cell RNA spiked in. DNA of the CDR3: TGTGCCAGCAGTGCCTCCCGGGACAGGTACTCCTACGAGCAGTACTTC. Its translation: CASSASRDRYSYEQYF.